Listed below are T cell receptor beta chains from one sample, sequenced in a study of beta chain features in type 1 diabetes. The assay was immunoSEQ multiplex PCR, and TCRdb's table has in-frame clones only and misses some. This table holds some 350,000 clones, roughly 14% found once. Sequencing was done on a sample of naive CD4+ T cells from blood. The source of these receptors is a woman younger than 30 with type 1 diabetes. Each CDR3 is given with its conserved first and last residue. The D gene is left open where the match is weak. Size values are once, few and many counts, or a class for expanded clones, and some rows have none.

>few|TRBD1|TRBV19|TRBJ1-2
TGTGCCAGTACCCGGGACAGGGGCTACTATGGCTACACCTTC
CASTRDRGYYGYTF
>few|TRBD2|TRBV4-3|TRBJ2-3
TGCGCCAGCAGCCAAGGGACTAGCGGGATTTCAGATACGCAGTATTTT
CASSQGTSGISDTQYF
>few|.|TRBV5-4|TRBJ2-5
TGTGCCAGCAGCTGGCGACCTAGGGAGACCCAGTACTTC
CASSWRPRETQYF
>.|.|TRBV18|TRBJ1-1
TGTGCCAGCTCACCAGGACAGACTGAAGCTTTCTTT
CASSPGQTEAFF
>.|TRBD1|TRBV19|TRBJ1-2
TGTGCCAGTAGTCTGGGACAGTTCCGTGGCTACACCTTC
CASSLGQFRGYTF
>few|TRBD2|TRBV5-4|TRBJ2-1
TGTGCCAGCAGCCCCGGGACTAGCGGGATGGATGAGCAGTTCTTC
CASSPGTSGMDEQFF
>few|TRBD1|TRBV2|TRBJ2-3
TGTGCAACCGACAGGGCCCTCACAGATACGCAGTATTTT
CATDRALTDTQYF
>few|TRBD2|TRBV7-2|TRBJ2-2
TGTGCCAGCAGCCCCGCGGGAGTGGGCACCGGGGAGCTGTTTTTT
CASSPAGVGTGELFF
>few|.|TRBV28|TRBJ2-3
TGTGCCAGCAGTTTATATACTACAGGTCTCCTGAGGGATACGCAGTATTTT
CASSLYTTGLLRDTQYF
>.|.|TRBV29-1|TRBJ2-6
TGCAGCGTTGAAGGGACAGGTGGGGAGGTGGCCAACGTCCTGACTTTC
CSVEGTGGEVANVLTF
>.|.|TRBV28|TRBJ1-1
TGTGCCAGCGGTGACAGGCCAAGATCTGAAGCTTTCTTT
CASGDRPRSEAFF
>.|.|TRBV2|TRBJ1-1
TGTGCCAGCAGCGCAACAGACATTGGCACTGAAGCTTTCTTT
CASSATDIGTEAFF
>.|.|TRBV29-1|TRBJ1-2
TGCAGCGCGGGACACCTCGAGTCCTATGGCTACACCTTC
CSAGHLESYGYTF
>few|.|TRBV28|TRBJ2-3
TGTGCCAGCAGTCGCAAACAAAGCACAGATACGCAGTATTTT
CASSRKQSTDTQYF
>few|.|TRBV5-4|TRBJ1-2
TGTGCCAGCAGCTTTCCGACCGACAGTAACTATGGCTACACCTTC
CASSFPTDSNYGYTF
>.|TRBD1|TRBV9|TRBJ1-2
TGTGCCAGCAGCCCTCAGACAGGGGTTAACTATGGCTACACCTTC
CASSPQTGVNYGYTF
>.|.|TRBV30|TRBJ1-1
TGTGCCTGGACGATGGCGGCTGAAGCTTTCTTT
CAWTMAAEAFF